This T cell receptor beta chain was documented in a study of T cell responses to AZD1222 COVID-19 vaccine. Whole-study context: Whether given at about 4 or about 12 weeks, second doses were pooled.

Generated by immunoSEQ multiplex PCR, the TCRdb table keeps only in-frame clones and is missing some. The table shows about 180,000 clones, with roughly nine tenths occurring only once. A word on this clone: Its target is unknown.

The V gene lost 1 base and the J gene lost 3 bases, with 7 bases spanning the gap. The germline gives CDR1 SGHNT, CDR2 YYREEE (reference sequence). CDR3 size: 14 residues. Findings and caveats of the study: CD4 TCRs associated with vaccination spanned spike, dominating at 160-218 and 743-854. An increase in Spike-specific TCR breadth and depth was observed after two AZD1222 doses.

The chain uses TRBV5-4 and TRBJ2-2; tentatively, D is TRBD1 (5 bases). Sequenced here: peripheral blood, sampled on day 0 of AZD1222 vaccination. This receptor was identified in an adult in good health. CDR3 loop: CASSLSRDTGELFF. As DNA, the CDR3 is TGTGCCAGCAGCTTGAGCAGGGACACCGGGGAGCTGTTTTTT.